This is a list of T cell receptor beta chains from one sample in a study of blood T cells in healthy people across ages. A single record per CDR3 protein comes from TCRdb applying MiXCR to the 5' RACE reads. Of 550,000 to 750,000 distinct CDR3 sequences in the sample, about 21% were seen once. Source material: blood. These receptors originate from a man between 65 and 79 years old in good health. The CDR3 runs from the conserved cysteine through the conserved F or W. A D gene is named only where the DNA matches it firmly. Only some rows state a clone size, as once, few, many or a class for expanded clones.

.	TRBJ2-1	TRBV7-6	.	CASSLMGLRSSYNEQFF	TGTGCCAGCAGCTTAATGGGGCTACGGAGCTCCTACAATGAGCAGTTCTTC
TRBD2	TRBJ2-5	TRBV6-2/TRBV6-3	.	CASSSPLGLAGEGETQYF	TGTGCCAGCAGTTCTCCCTTGGGACTAGCGGGAGAGGGGGAGACCCAGTACTTC
.	TRBJ2-3	TRBV12-3/TRBV12-4	.	CASTQWLVIDTQYF	TGTGCCAGCACCCAGTGGCTAGTTATAGATACGCAGTATTTT
.	TRBJ2-5	TRBV9	.	CASSLGPPPETQYF	TGTGCCAGCAGCTTGGGACCCCCCCCGGAGACCCAGTACTTC
TRBD1	TRBJ2-5	TRBV27	few	CASRIGTERRETQYF	TGTGCCAGCAGAATCGGGACAGAGAGAAGGGAGACCCAGTACTTC
TRBD1	TRBJ1-4	TRBV4-1	.	CASSQTTGGNEKLVF	TGCGCCAGCAGCCAGACCACAGGGGGCAATGAAAAACTGGTTTTT
TRBD1	TRBJ2-7	TRBV2	.	CARIRDRGSYEQYF	TGTGCCCGCATTCGGGACAGGGGATCCTACGAGCAGTACTTC
.	TRBJ2-2	TRBV12-3/TRBV12-4	.	CASGARGRRNGELFF	TGTGCCAGCGGGGCTCGGGGACGGAGGAACGGGGAGCTGTTTTTT
TRBD2	TRBJ2-1	TRBV15	.	CATSTLAGVRNEQFF	TGTGCCACCAGCACCTTAGCGGGAGTGCGCAATGAGCAGTTCTTC
.	TRBJ2-2	TRBV7-9	.	CASSPIATAPNTEELFF	TGTGCCAGCAGCCCAATAGCGACAGCTCCGAACACCGAGGAGCTGTTTTTT
TRBD1	TRBJ1-2	TRBV20-1	.	CSARAGGAGYGYTF	TGCAGTGCTAGGGCAGGGGGCGCGGGCTATGGCTACACCTTC
TRBD1	TRBJ2-1	TRBV10-3	.	CATRDRVINEQFF	TGTGCCACCCGGGACAGGGTTATCAATGAGCAGTTCTTC
TRBD1	TRBJ2-2	TRBV12-3/TRBV12-4	.	CASSPPRTGNIGELFF	TGTGCCAGCAGTCCCCCCCGGACAGGGAACATCGGGGAGCTGTTTTTT
.	TRBJ2-3	TRBV20-1	few	CSARGLARDTPTGGTQYF	TGCAGTGCTAGAGGTCTTGCACGGGACACACCAACGGGAGGTACGCAGTATTTT
.	TRBJ1-3	TRBV9	.	CASSSRTASGNTIYF	TGTGCCAGCAGCTCCCGGACGGCCTCTGGAAACACCATATATTTT
.	TRBJ1-2	TRBV9	.	CASNPVAGGYTF	TGTGCCAGCAACCCCGTCGCGGGCGGCTACACCTTC